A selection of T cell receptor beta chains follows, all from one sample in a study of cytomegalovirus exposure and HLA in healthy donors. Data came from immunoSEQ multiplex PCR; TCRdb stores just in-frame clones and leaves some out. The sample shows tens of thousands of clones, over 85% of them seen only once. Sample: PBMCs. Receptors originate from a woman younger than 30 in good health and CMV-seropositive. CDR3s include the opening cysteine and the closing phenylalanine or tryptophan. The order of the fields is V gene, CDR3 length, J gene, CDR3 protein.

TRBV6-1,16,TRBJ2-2,CASSGLAGVNTGELFF
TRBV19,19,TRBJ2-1,CASSIVAQRGVPGGNEQFF
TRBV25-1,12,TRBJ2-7,CASRAGLLEQYF
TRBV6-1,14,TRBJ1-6,CASREGVFNSPLHF
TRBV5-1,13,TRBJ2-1,CASSWTGGNEQFF
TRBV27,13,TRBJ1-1,CASQVGPNTEAFF
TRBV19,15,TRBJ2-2,CASSATGQGPGELFF
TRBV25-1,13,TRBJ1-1,CASRDRANTEAFF
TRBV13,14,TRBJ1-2,CASSLRQGIYGYTF
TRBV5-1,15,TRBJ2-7,CASSGGLQEDYEQYF
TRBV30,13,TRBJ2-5,CAWTKIFGETQYF
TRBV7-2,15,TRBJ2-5,CASSSGMTLGETQYF
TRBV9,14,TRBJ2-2,CASSQGPNTGELFF
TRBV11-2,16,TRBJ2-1,CASGLYITGSYNEQFF
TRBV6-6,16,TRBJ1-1,CASSRQGAGLNTEAFF
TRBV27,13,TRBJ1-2,CASSFGQAYGYTF
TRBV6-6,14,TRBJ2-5,CASKRRQGQETQYF
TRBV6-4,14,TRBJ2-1,CASSKQGDHNEQFF
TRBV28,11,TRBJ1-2,CAAGGYYGYTF
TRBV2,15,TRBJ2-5,CASDRGQTIQETQYF
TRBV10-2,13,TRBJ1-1,CASSDEGYTEAFF
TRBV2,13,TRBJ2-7,CASRTSGSYEQYF
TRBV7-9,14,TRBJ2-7,CASSLVGRSYEQYF
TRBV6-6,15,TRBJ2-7,CASRPGQGLVYEQYF
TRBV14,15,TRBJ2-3,CASSQGIAGGVTQYF
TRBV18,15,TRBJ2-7,CASSQRRGTSYEQYF
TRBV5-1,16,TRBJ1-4,CASSLGPGTGDEKLFF
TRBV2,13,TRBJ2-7,CASRTGGPSEQYF
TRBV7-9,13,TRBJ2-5,CASSLGTEETQYF
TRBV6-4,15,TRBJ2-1,CASSRGGQSYNEQFF
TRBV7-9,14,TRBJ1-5,CASSPGTANQPQHF
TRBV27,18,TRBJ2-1,CASSPIVAGGPRDNEQFF
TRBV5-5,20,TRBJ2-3,CASSLGTYSSSRDSTDTQYF
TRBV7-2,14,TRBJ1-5,CASSSGTVAQPQHF
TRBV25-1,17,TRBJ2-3,CASSEYIRGSSTDTQYF
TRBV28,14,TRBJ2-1,CASSLQGGDNEQFF
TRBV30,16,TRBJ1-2,CAWTPSPEGTGYGYTF
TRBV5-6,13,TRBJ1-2,CASSLGQPYGYTF
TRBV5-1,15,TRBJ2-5,CASSTGQGGVETQYF
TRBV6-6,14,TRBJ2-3,CASREREVADTQYF
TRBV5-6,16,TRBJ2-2,CASSSSGTSNTGELFF
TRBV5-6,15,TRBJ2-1,CASSLNRIRDFEQFF
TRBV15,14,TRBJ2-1,CATSRVQEYNEQFF
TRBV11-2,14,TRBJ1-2,CASSFSREGDGYTF
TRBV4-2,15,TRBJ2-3,CASSQDRGGSDTQYF
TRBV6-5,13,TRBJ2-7,CASSFRLEAEQYF
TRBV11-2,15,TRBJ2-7,CASSITERGGWEQYF
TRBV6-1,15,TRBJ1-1,CASSEALGGNTEAFF
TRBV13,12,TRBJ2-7,CASSLGGFGQYF
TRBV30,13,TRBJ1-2,CAWSGQVAYGYTF
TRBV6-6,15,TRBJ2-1,CASSILAGGPNEQFF
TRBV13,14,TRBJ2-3,CASSLGRNGDTQYF
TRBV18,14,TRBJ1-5,CASSPQGGNQPQHF
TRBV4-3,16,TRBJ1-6,CASSQESWEDNSPLHF
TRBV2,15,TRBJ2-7,CASSETGTAIYEQYF
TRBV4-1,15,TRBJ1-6,CASSQVGGRNSPLHF
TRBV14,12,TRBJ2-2,CASSHSGGELFF
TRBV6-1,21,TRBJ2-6,CASSQGPRSPSREYGANVLTF
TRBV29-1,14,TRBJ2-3,CSVVAGGGTDTQYF